This T cell receptor beta chain was captured in a study of metastatic and nonmetastatic thyroid tumors. The overall study: The study looked at repertoires side by side in blood and in tumor or nodule tissue from malignant and benign thyroid patients. Findings of the study overall: Significantly greater TCR beta diversity was reportedly found in malignant thyroid tumors than in benign nodules (in blood and tumor).

This clone was detected a few times. The antigen is undetermined. Possible read error: a much larger clone is one base away. Thyroid surgery was performed in patients who had received no treatment beforehand. In the original analysis: Clinicopathological groups supplied CDR3 differences that were used to build a distant-metastasis classifier for papillary thyroid cancer. Using MiXCR, TCRdb re-called clones from the PCR reads. Here the V and J calls rest on TCRdb's processing, not on the authors' analysis. The data hold 20,000 to 25,000 clones, with roughly 12% observed a single time. The CDR3 loop spans 16 amino acids. Germline V gene data show CDR1 as MNHNS and CDR2 as SASEGT.

The sample comprised blood. V is TRBV6-1 and J is TRBJ2-7; TRBD2 agrees at 7 bases. This clonotype was obtained from a female donor with papillary thyroid cancer or a benign thyroid nodule (not recorded which). Some clones in this sample may be carry-over from other donors' samples. The chain's CDR3 is CVSSRRSLAASYERYF. CDR3 nucleotide sequence: TGTGTCAGCAGCCGCCGCTCCCTAGCGGCATCGTACGAGCGGTACTTC.